The clone carrying this T cell receptor beta chain was found a few times. The CDR3 is 14 amino acids. The ends lost 6 bases at V and 1 base at J; junction bases unmatched: 0. Germline CDR1 and CDR2: MGHDK and SYGVNS. These data belong to a study of blood T cell repertoires in COVID-19. The assay was immunoSEQ multiplex PCR, and TCRdb's table has in-frame clones only and misses some. The sample yields 200,000 to 300,000 clones, around four fifths seen once. Specimen: peripheral blood. The sequence was obtained from a man in his thirties or forties who had recovered from COVID-19. The chain has TRBV25-1 and TRBJ2-5, with TRBD2 matching 12 bases. CDR3 protein: CASRLAGGQETQYF. Here the CDR3 DNA reads TGTGCCAGCAGACTAGCGGGGGGCCAAGAGACCCAGTACTTC.